These T cell receptor beta chains were read from a single sample in a study of blood T cell repertoires in COVID-19. Libraries were prepared by immunoSEQ multiplex PCR; TCRdb keeps only in-frame clonotypes and omits some of them. The sample consists of some 170,000 clones, approximately 86% of them appearing once. Sequenced input: peripheral blood. The origin of the receptors is a woman aged 50 to 60 with acute or convalescent COVID-19. Each CDR3 is given with its conserved first and last residue.

TRBV5-1	14	TRBJ2-3	CASSNSGSPDTQYF
TRBV7-9	12	TRBJ1-1	CASSSEGAAAFF
TRBV4-2	13	TRBJ1-2	CASSQVSEYGYTF
TRBV9	16	TRBJ2-1	CASSVTSGHSYNEQFF
TRBV29-1	17	TRBJ1-4	CSVGQGLLSATNEKLFF
TRBV5-1	14	TRBJ2-1	CASSLGQGSNEQFF
TRBV5-1	14	TRBJ1-1	CASSLDGGGTEAFF
TRBV6-5	15	TRBJ2-1	CASSYSMVAPHEQFF
TRBV24-1	15	TRBJ2-3	CATSVGAGGLYTQYF
TRBV30	14	TRBJ1-1	CAWSANRVQTEAFF
TRBV30	15	TRBJ1-6	CAWSVGGNYNSPLHF
TRBV7-2	15	TRBJ1-2	CASSFDRDSYYGYTF
TRBV19	15	TRBJ2-3	CASSRGSMGSDTQYF
TRBV6-2/TRBV6-3	16	TRBJ2-2	CASSRSDELYTGELFF
TRBV2	14	TRBJ1-4	CAMTQGAANEKLFF
TRBV6-5	14	TRBJ2-1	CASSFQGTYNEQFF
TRBV5-1	16	TRBJ1-2	CASSLDSYALNYGYTF
TRBV28	15	TRBJ1-1	CASSGGTVMNTEAFF
TRBV3-1/TRBV3-2	15	TRBJ2-7	CASSLAGGPSYEQYF
TRBV4-3	15	TRBJ2-7	CASSHAGGAPYEQYF
TRBV5-6	15	TRBJ2-5	CASSLGRAGQETQYF
TRBV6-5	16	TRBJ2-7	CASSYSGTGGHYEQYF
TRBV7-9	15	TRBJ1-6	CASRRTRGDNSPLHF
TRBV7-2	16	TRBJ2-4	CASSPRAGVNLNIQYF
TRBV18	17	TRBJ1-1	CASSPQDSHLINTEAFF
TRBV6-5	14	TRBJ1-5	CASRDRGGRQPQHF
TRBV7-8	13	TRBJ2-5	CASSFKGSGTQYF
TRBV6-5	13	TRBJ1-1	CASSQVRGKMAFF
TRBV5-1	12	TRBJ2-3	CASSPVGGTQYF
TRBV19	15	TRBJ1-5	CASSPPAGRNQPQHF
TRBV18	15	TRBJ1-1	CASSPPGSWNTEAFF
TRBV7-2	13	TRBJ1-1	CASSLGGGTEAFF
TRBV30	15	TRBJ2-3	CAWSVLAGVTDTQYF
TRBV9	13	TRBJ1-2	CASSVAVHTGYTF
TRBV5-1	13	TRBJ1-1	CASSLGGGTEAFF
TRBV7-2	17	TRBJ2-1	CASTSGASGGSYNEQFF
TRBV27	13	TRBJ1-5	CASSFSLSQPQHF
TRBV2	14	TRBJ2-7	CASSPGQPVYEQYF
TRBV4-1	16	TRBJ1-1	CASSQERTTGIVSAFF
TRBV3-1/TRBV3-2	18	TRBJ2-5	CASSQDPSGGASLETQYF
TRBV9	13	TRBJ2-7	CASSGGTSGEQYF
TRBV12-3/TRBV12-4	13	TRBJ1-5	CASSLEGDQPQHF